This T cell receptor beta chain was captured by sequencing in a study of T-cell reconstitution after alpha-beta-depleted transplantation in children. Construction of the TCRbeta library involved unique molecular identifiers. TCRdb recomputed calls from the PCR reads with MiXCR, one row per CDR3 protein. The table has hundreds of thousands of distinct CDR3 sequences, 23% seen once; the top ten hold approximately 14%. The CDR3 spans 15 residues. Trimming took 5 bases from V and 7 from J; bases not matched to a gene: 8. Looked up from germline, CDR1 is PRHDT and CDR2 is FYEKMQ (reference sequence). Study conclusions and caveats: One year post-transplant, T-cell counts and diversity were largely derived from T cells produced anew. Day-60 TCRbeta diversity that was high in some patients was derived from surviving recipient T cells and thymic progenitors. Several hundred rapidly expanded clones from non-depleted graft cells reportedly supplied alpha-beta T cells about two months post-transplant.

As concerns this clonotype: Antigen unknown.

The sequence derives from a boy under two years old who had a stem cell transplant for acute myeloid leukemia, so the T cells may come from the graft donor. The genes are TRBV13 and TRBJ2-1; TRBD2 matches at 10 bases. The source was PBMCs, mostly from graft donor cells, collected 360 days after TCRalphabeta/CD19-depleted stem cell transplant. The CDR3 sequence: CASSTLAGRMNEQFF. The CDR3 DNA reads TGTGCCAGCAGCACACTAGCGGGGAGAATGAATGAGCAGTTCTTC.